These 32 T cell receptor beta chains share one sample of origin, sequenced in a study of blood T cells in healthy people across ages (dated by TCRdb to 2013 to 2016). Receptors were amplified or captured by 5' RACE. The sequencing machine was an Illumina HiSeq 2500. A second PCR of roughly 6 to 12 cycles was run with a J-beta primer mix and a sample-barcoded 5' primer. TCRdb redid the processing of the public reads, applying fastp at Q25 and MiXCR, and retained in-frame beta chains. Under each unique CDR3 protein, matching rows form one entry showing the most common genes and DNA. This sample has about 1.7 million distinct CDR3 sequences in its table, and approximately 28% of those were observed once. The top ten clonotypes cover approximately 7.7% of the sample. Source material: blood. Receptor source: a woman aged 25-40 years in good health.

Only a few counts were recorded for this clonotype. This chain joins TRBV29-1 and TRBJ1-5; 8 bases are a match to TRBD1. The CDR3 spans 15 residues. J lost 1 base, V lost 2 bases, and 4 bases had no gene match. Germline CDR1 and CDR2: SQVTM and ANQGSEA. The CDR3, as DNA: TGCAGCGTTGAATGGCAGGGGGCCAGCAATCAGCCCCAGCATTTT. The encoded protein is CSVEWQGASNQPQHF.

This clonotype was detected once. The V call is TRBV3-1, the J call TRBJ2-7; weak D call: TRBD2 (5 bases). The J call is uncertain, as TRBJ2-5 better fits the DNA end. Germline V gives CDR1 LGHDT, CDR2 YNNKEL (reference sequence). The CDR3 consists of 16 residues. The CDR3 sequence is CASSQDRRGLSETQYF. CDR3 DNA sequence: TGTGCCAGCAGCCAAGATCGTCGAGGACTGAGCGAGACCCAGTACTTC.

Worth noting for this clonotype: A much larger clone is a single base away; this may be a read error. J is TRBJ1-2 and V is TRBV29-1, with D possibly matching TRBD1 (5 bases). CDR1 is SQVTM, CDR2 ANQGSEA, per germline. V lost 7 bases and J 8 bases, leaving 14 bases between the germline ends. The CDR3 length is 11 residues. The CDR3 protein is CSADSRMGYTF. Written as DNA, the CDR3 is TGCAGCGCCGACAGTCGAATGGGCTACACCTTC.

V is TRBV28 and J is TRBJ2-7; 7 bases fit TRBD1. Germline CDR1 is MDHEN and CDR2 is SYDVKM. V lost 7 bases and J lost 3; bases outside the gene matches: 3. The CDR3 spans 12 residues. The CDR3 DNA sequence: TGTGCCAGCACCAGGGGGTGCTACGAGCAGTACTTC. Protein: CASTRGCYEQYF.

Only a few counts were recorded for this clonotype. The chain uses TRBV29-1 and TRBJ2-3; 10 nucleotides match TRBD2. Germline CDR1 is SQVTM and CDR2 is ANQGSEA. The CDR3 contains 15 residues. The V and J ends lost 6 bases and 1 base, in that order; junction bases with no gene match: 7. The CDR3 nucleotides read TGCAGCGTCCGAGGACTAGCGGAGCGCACAGATACGCAGTATTTT. This encodes CSVRGLAERTDTQYF.

A few counts support this clonotype. The chain links TRBV5-1 to TRBJ1-1; D might be TRBD1 (5 bases). Per the germline V gene, CDR1 is SGHRS and CDR2 is YFSETQ. The germline V and J ends were trimmed by 0 bases and 7 bases, with 13 bases remaining between them. The CDR3 loop spans 14 amino acids. CDR3 sequence reads: CASSLETAGIEAFF. The CDR3 coding sequence is TGCGCCAGCAGCTTGGAGACAGCGGGCATTGAAGCTTTCTTT.

There are many counts of this clonotype. The DNA for the CDR3 is TGCGCCAGCAGCTTGATAAGCGGGGGTAGGGATGAGCAGTTCTTC. Its translation is CASSLISGGRDEQFF. This chain links TRBV5-1 with TRBJ2-1, with 8 bases lining up with TRBD2. The CDR3 sequence is 15 residues long. Germline CDR1 and CDR2: SGHRS and YFSETQ. The J segment lost 8 bases and the V segment lost 1 base, leaving 8 bases of the junction unmatched.

This clonotype was seen more than once but under ten times. The V and J genes are TRBV6-6 and TRBJ2-5; D call uncertain. V lost 7 bases, J lost 2 bases, and 11 bases lay in between. This CDR3 is 13 amino acids long. CDR1 and CDR2 (germline): MNHNY, SVGAGI (reference sequence). DNA for the CDR3: TGTGCCAGCACCAGACAAATACAAGAGACCCAGTACTTC. Translated, it gives CASTRQIQETQYF.

This clonotype was observed a few times. This chain links TRBV7-2 with TRBJ2-1; 9 nucleotides match TRBD2. CDR1 is SGHTA and CDR2 is FQGNSA in the germline V gene. Trimming removed 1 base from V and 8 bases from J; junction bases left unmatched: 6. This CDR3 has 15 amino acids. CDR3 nucleotides: TGTGCCAGCAGCTTAGATGGGACTAGCAGCGATGAGCAGTTCTTC. It is translated as CASSLDGTSSDEQFF.

Comments on this clonotype: In this CDR3 the conserved last residue, phenylalanine or tryptophan, is missing, so a read error is likely. The V gene is TRBV28, the J gene TRBJ1-1; D perhaps matches TRBD1 (5 bases). The CDR3 loop spans 14 amino acids. V lost 3 bases and J lost 0, with 8 bases in between. Germline CDR1 is MDHEN and CDR2 is SYDVKM. Here the CDR3 reads CASSLQGMNTEAFL. CDR3 bases: TGTGCCAGCAGTTTGCAGGGAATGAACACTGAAGCTTTCTTG.

This chain links TRBV6-4 with TRBJ2-3, with 7 bases fitting TRBD2. The junction had 5 bases not matched to a gene; V was cut back by 1 base and J by 1 base. Germline CDR1 and CDR2: MRHNA and SNTAGT. The CDR3 runs 16 residues. The chain's CDR3 is CASSDFWGRGTDTQYF. As DNA, the CDR3 is TGTGCCAGCAGTGACTTTTGGGGGAGGGGCACAGATACGCAGTATTTT.

This clonotype was seen a few times. The chain employs TRBV5-1 and TRBJ2-5; D is perhaps TRBD2 (6 bases). Germline V gene data show CDR1 as SGHRS and CDR2 as YFSETQ. V gave up 0 bases and J gave up 5 bases, with 14 bases separating them. The CDR3 length is 15 residues. The CDR3 loop is CASSLEWGRTETQYF. The CDR3 DNA reads TGCGCCAGCAGCTTGGAATGGGGGAGGACGGAGACCCAGTACTTC.

In this sample, this clonotype turned up a few times. The V gene is TRBV10-3, the J gene TRBJ2-5; 8 nucleotides line up with TRBD2. V was clipped by 7 bases and J by 4 bases; unmatched bases: 11. The CDR3 is made up of 15 amino acids. Germline V gene lookup returns CDR1 ENHRY and CDR2 SYGVKD. The CDR3 region is CAIKENSGKAETQYF. The CDR3 DNA reads TGTGCCATCAAAGAAAATAGCGGGAAGGCAGAGACCCAGTACTTC.

Many counts were recorded for this clonotype. The genes are TRBV9 and TRBJ1-6; the D gene is possibly TRBD1 (5 bases). V was clipped by 0 bases and J by 7 bases, with 14 bases between them. This CDR3 is 16 amino acids long. CDR1 and CDR2 (germline): SGDLS, YYNGEE. CDR3 in amino acids: CASSVAPGVANSPLHF. Written as DNA, the CDR3 is TGTGCCAGCAGCGTAGCTCCGGGGGTGGCAAATTCACCCCTCCACTTT.

V gene TRBV5-5 combines with J gene TRBJ2-2, with D perhaps given as TRBD1 or TRBD2 (6 bases each). Trimming cost V 4 bases and J 5 bases, with 18 bases left between them. Germline lookup yields CDR1 SGHKS and CDR2 YYEKEE (reference sequence). The length of the CDR3 is 16 residues. The CDR3 sequence: CASSPHPGARTGELFF. The CDR3 nucleotides read TGTGCCAGCAGCCCCCATCCGGGGGCGAGGACCGGGGAGCTGTTTTTT.

This clonotype was observed a handful of times. V usage is TRBV19 and J usage is TRBJ2-5; 8 bases map to TRBD2. CDR1 is LNHDA, CDR2 SQIVND, per germline (reference sequence). The CDR3 has 17 residues. V shed 0 bases, J shed 1 base, and the junction held 7 bases outside the gene matches. The CDR3 protein is CASSIDSSGGLQETQYF. The CDR3 coding sequence is TGTGCCAGTAGTATAGATTCCAGCGGGGGCCTCCAAGAGACCCAGTACTTC. Full variable domain (missing parts from reference TRBV19 and TRBJ2-5): DGGITQSPKYLFRKEGQNVTLSCEQNLNHDAMYWYRQDPGQGLRLIYYSQIVNDFQKGDIAEGYSVSREKKESFPLTVTSAQKNPTAFYLCASSIDSSGGLQETQYFGPGTRLLVL.

The chain joins TRBV28 to TRBJ2-3; 9 nucleotides match TRBD2. V was clipped by 10 bases and J by 8 bases; unmatched bases: 19. Looked up from germline, CDR1 is MDHEN and CDR2 is SYDVKM. The CDR3 covers 16 residues. CDR3 in amino acids: CATVLVLAGRGGTQYF. CDR3 sequence (DNA): TGTGCCACCGTACTCGTCCTAGCGGGGAGGGGGGGTACGCAGTATTTT.

This clonotype was counted many times. An end of the junction does not agree with germline; a read error may underlie this. This rearrangement joins TRBV5-1 to TRBJ2-3; D unclear. The V gene's germline CDR1 is SGHRS and CDR2 YFSETQ. The CDR3 has 14 amino acids. CDR3 residues: CASSLGLNTDTQYF. The CDR3 bases are TGTGCCAGCAGCTTAGGCCTTAACACAGATACGCAGTATTTT.

The chain recombines TRBV2 with TRBJ2-3, with D perhaps given as TRBD1 or TRBD2 (5 bases each). This CDR3 spans 15 amino acids. Germline CDR1 reads SNHLY; CDR2 reads FYNNEI. Deletions cut 3 bases from V and 4 bases from J, with 14 bases between. CDR3 bases: TGTGCCAGCAGTGAGGAAGGGACGAGAGCAGATACGCAGTATTTT. Its protein product is CASSEEGTRADTQYF.

This clonotype appeared a few times. This sequence joins TRBV12-3 or TRBV12-4 and TRBJ1-1; tentatively, D is TRBD1 (5 bases). Trimming pared 3 bases from V and 5 bases from J, leaving 16 bases between. This CDR3 is built from 15 residues. CDR3 amino acids: CASSLPGWGWTEAFF. CDR3 nucleotides: TGTGCCAGCAGTTTGCCAGGTTGGGGGTGGACTGAAGCTTTCTTT.

This clonotype was recorded at least ten times. The chain couples TRBV5-1 to TRBJ2-6; tentative D call: TRBD1 (6 bases). V was pared by 3 bases and J by 2 bases, with 18 bases between. Germline V gene lookup returns CDR1 SGHRS and CDR2 YFSETQ. CDR3 length: 18 residues. DNA for the CDR3: TGCGCCAGCAGCTCCGGGCCAGGGGAGAGCGCTGGGGCCAACGTCCTGACTTTC. Translation: CASSSGPGESAGANVLTF.

There are many counts of this clonotype. The chain carries TRBV9 and TRBJ2-2, with TRBD2 matching 9 bases. The V gene end was trimmed by 0 bases and the J gene end by 4 bases; junction bases not matched to a gene: 7. Germline CDR1 is SGDLS and CDR2 is YYNGEE. The CDR3 is 17 residues long. The CDR3 coding sequence is TGTGCCAGCAGCGTAGATAGTGCGACTAGCGGCACCGGGGAGCTGTTTTTT. This encodes CASSVDSATSGTGELFF.

This clonotype was seen a few times. The V call is TRBV10-3, the J call TRBJ1-1, with a weak D call TRBD1 (6 bases). Germline-derived CDR1 and CDR2 are ENHRY and SYGVKD. CDR3 length: 13 amino acids. Trimming took off 7 bases at V and 5 bases at J, with 14 bases between the two ends. The CDR3 coding sequence is TGTGCCATCATGGGGGGCAGTAGAACTGAAGCTTTCTTT. The encoded protein is CAIMGGSRTEAFF.

This clonotype was observed many times. The chain links TRBV29-1 to TRBJ1-2, with 7 bases fitting TRBD1. The CDR3 consists of 13 residues. The V gene end was trimmed by 4 bases and the J gene end by 4 bases; junction bases not matched to a gene: 6. Per the germline V gene, CDR1 is SQVTM and CDR2 is ANQGSEA. The CDR3 here is CSVVGDSLYGYTF. CDR3 bases: TGCAGCGTTGTCGGGGACAGCCTCTATGGCTACACCTTC.

J is TRBJ2-5 and V is TRBV27, with 8 bases fitting TRBD1. J was trimmed by 2 bases and V by 8 bases; bases with no gene match: 4. Per the germline V gene, CDR1 is MNHEY and CDR2 is SMNVEV (reference sequence). The length of the CDR3 is 13 residues. CDR3 loop: CASRDRLQETQYF. The CDR3 DNA reads as TGTGCCAGCCGGGACAGGCTACAAGAGACCCAGTACTTC.

The gene calls are TRBV12-3 or TRBV12-4 and TRBJ2-1; the match to TRBD2 covers 11 bases. The CDR3 runs to 17 residues. V dropped 3 bases and J dropped 5; count of bases not matched to a gene: 9. The DNA of the CDR3 is TGTGCCAGCAGTTTTAGGTCTAGCGGGGGGAAAAACAATGAGCAGTTCTTC. It yields the protein CASSFRSSGGKNNEQFF.

The chain recombines TRBV11-2 with TRBJ2-1; TRBD2 aligns across 11 bases. Germline assignment: CDR1 SGHAT and CDR2 FQNNGV. The CDR3 spans 17 residues. J lost 8 bases, V lost 2 bases, and 11 bases had no gene match. The chain's CDR3 is CASSLFLAGGGWHEQFF. The CDR3 DNA sequence: TGTGCCAGCAGCTTATTTCTAGCGGGGGGCGGATGGCATGAGCAGTTCTTC.

This clonotype was detected ten times or more. The CDR3 protein is CASLPSGLPSYEQYF. The CDR3 DNA reads TGTGCCAGCCTACCTAGCGGGCTTCCGTCCTACGAGCAGTACTTC. J is TRBJ2-7 and V is TRBV28, with 8 bases fitting TRBD2. This CDR3 comprises 15 residues. J was trimmed by 1 base and V by 8 bases; bases with no gene match: 10. Germline V gives CDR1 MDHEN, CDR2 SYDVKM.

The chain joins TRBV27 to TRBJ2-1; TRBD2 is a possible D gene (6 bases). CDR1 is MNHEY and CDR2 is SMNVEV in the germline V gene (reference sequence). V gave up 5 bases and J gave up 3 bases, with 14 bases separating them. The CDR3 length is 15 residues. The CDR3 DNA reads TGTGCCAGCAGTCCCGGGGACTCCCGCTACAATGAGCAGTTCTTC. Translating gives CASSPGDSRYNEQFF.

This clonotype occurred a few times. The chain links TRBV12-3 or TRBV12-4 to TRBJ1-4; 7 positions agree with TRBD1. Losses at the gene ends were 5 bases for V and 4 bases for J; bases not matched to a gene: 10. CDR3 length equals 16 residues. As DNA, the CDR3 is TGTGCCAGCAGTCACCGCCGGGACAGTCTTAATGAAAAACTGTTTTTT. This sequence encodes CASSHRRDSLNEKLFF.

The gene calls are TRBV29-1 and TRBJ2-7, with D uncertain. Germline V gene lookup returns CDR1 SQVTM and CDR2 ANQGSEA. The CDR3 length is 12 residues. Trimming shortened V by 6 bases and J by 7 bases, and 16 bases separated the two germline ends. The CDR3 DNA follows: TGCAGCGTAGGCGACATAGATGAGGAGCAGTACTTC. This encodes CSVGDIDEEQYF.

This rearrangement joins TRBV7-2 to TRBJ2-7; D remains ambiguous. The germline gives CDR1 SGHTA, CDR2 FQGNSA. The V end lost 5 bases, the J end lost 4 bases, and 15 bases lay between the germline ends. The CDR3 has 14 residues. The CDR3 protein is CASSPSVEAYEQYF. CDR3 coding DNA: TGTGCCAGCAGCCCCTCAGTCGAGGCGTACGAGCAGTACTTC.